The text below deals with one T cell receptor (beta chain). This entry comes from a study of blood T cells in healthy people across ages. Germline V gene lookup returns CDR1 DFQATT and CDR2 SNEGSKA (reference sequence). This CDR3 is 14 amino acids long. Trimming removed 4 bases from V and 7 bases from J; junction bases left unmatched: 7. A second PCR, run for roughly 7 to 11 cycles, used a sample-barcoded 5' primer plus a J-beta primer mix. TCRdb re-called the 5' RACE reads through MiXCR, storing one row per CDR3 protein. This sample has roughly 1.6 million distinct CDR3 sequences, with 30% to 35% found just once.

The source is a woman aged 25 to 39 in good health. V gene TRBV20-1 combines with J gene TRBJ1-6; 7 nucleotides line up with TRBD1. The sequencing input was blood. This CDR3 is CSATATGTNSPLHF. The CDR3 bases are TGCAGTGCTACAGCGACAGGGACCAATTCACCCCTCCACTTT.